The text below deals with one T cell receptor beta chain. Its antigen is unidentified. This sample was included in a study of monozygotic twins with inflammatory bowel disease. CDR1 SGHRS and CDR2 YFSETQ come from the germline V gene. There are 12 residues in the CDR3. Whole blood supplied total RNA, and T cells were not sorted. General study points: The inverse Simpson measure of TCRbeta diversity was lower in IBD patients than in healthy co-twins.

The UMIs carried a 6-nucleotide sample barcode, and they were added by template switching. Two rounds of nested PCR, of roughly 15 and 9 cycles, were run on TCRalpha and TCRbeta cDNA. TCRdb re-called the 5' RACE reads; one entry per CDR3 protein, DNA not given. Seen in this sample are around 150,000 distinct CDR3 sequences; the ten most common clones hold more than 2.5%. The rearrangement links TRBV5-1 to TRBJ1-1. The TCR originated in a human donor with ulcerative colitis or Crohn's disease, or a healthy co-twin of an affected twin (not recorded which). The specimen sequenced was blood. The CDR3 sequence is CASSGGLTEAFF.